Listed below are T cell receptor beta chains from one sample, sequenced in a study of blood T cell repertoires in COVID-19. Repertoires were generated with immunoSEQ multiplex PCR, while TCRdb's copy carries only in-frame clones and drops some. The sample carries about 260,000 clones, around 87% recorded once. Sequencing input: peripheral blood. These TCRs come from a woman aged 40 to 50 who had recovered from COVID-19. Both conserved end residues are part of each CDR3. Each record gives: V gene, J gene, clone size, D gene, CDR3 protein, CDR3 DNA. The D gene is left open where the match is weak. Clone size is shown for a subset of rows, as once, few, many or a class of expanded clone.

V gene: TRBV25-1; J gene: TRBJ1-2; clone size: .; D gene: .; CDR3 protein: CASSELRGGYTF; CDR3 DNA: TGTGCCAGCAGTGAATTGCGGGGGGGCTACACCTTC
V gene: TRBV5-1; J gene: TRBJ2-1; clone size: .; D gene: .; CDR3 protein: CASSLRTTNEQFF; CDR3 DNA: TGCGCCAGCAGCTTGAGGACAACAAATGAGCAGTTCTTC
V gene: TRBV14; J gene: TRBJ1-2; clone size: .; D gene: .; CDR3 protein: CASSYVRGYGYTF; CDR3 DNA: TGTGCCAGCAGCTATGTCAGGGGCTATGGCTACACCTTC
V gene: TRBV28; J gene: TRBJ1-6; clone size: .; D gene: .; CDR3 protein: CASSLIGGLNSPLHF; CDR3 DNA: TGTGCCAGCAGCCTTATAGGGGGTCTTAATTCACCCCTCCACTTT
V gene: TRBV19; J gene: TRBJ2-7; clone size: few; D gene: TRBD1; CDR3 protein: CASSTTGTATYEQYF; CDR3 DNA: TGTGCCAGTAGTACAACCGGGACAGCAACCTACGAGCAGTACTTC
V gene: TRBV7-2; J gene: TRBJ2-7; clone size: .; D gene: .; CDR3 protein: CASSLAGSSYEQYF; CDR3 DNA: TGTGCCAGCAGCTTAGCCGGTAGCTCCTACGAGCAGTACTTC
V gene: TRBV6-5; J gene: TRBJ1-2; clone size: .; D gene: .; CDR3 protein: CASSYLTDNYGYTF; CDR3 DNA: TGTGCCAGCAGTTACCTCACAGATAACTATGGCTACACCTTC
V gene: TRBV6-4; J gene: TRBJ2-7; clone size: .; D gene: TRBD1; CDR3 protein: CASSLGQGYEQYF; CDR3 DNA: TGTGCCAGCTCGCTTGGACAGGGATACGAGCAGTACTTC
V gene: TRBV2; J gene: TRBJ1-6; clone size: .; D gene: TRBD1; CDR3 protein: CASSLRPGQSFNSPLHF; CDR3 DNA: TGTGCCAGCAGCCTGAGACCGGGACAGTCTTTTAATTCACCCCTCCACTTT
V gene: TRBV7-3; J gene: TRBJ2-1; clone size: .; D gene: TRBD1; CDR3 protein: CASSPDRGDDEQFF; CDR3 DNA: TGTGCCAGCAGCCCCGACAGGGGGGACGATGAGCAGTTCTTC